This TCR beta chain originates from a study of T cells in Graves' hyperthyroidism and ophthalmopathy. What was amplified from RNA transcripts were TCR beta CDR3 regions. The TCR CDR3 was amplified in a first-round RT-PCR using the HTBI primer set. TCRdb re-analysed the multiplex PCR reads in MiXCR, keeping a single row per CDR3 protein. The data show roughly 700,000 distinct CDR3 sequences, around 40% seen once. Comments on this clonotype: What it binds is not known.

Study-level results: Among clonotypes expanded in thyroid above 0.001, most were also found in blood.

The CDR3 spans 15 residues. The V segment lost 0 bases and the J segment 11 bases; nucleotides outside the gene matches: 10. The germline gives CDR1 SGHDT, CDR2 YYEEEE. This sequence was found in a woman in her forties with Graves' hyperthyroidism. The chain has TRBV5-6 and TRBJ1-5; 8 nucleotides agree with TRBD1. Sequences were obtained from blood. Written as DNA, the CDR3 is TGTGCCAGCAGCTTGGTGGGCAGGGGGCAGGAGACCCAGCATTTT. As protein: CASSLVGRGQETQHF.